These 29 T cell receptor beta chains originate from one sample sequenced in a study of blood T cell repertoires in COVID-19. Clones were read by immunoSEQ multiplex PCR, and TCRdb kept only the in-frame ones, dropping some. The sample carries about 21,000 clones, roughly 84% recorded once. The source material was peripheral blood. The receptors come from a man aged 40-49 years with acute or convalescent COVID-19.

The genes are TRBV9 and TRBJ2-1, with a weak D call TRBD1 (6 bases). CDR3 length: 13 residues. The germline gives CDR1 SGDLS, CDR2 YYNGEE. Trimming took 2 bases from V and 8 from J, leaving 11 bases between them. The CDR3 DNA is TGTGCCAGCAGCGTCCTACAGGGTTATGAGCAGTTCTTC. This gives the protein CASSVLQGYEQFF.

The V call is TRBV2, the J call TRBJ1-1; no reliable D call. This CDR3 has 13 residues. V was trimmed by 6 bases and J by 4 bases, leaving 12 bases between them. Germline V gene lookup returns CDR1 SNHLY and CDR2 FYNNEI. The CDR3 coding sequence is TGTGCCAGCAGGCTCGGGCGGGGCACTGAAGCTTTCTTT. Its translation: CASRLGRGTEAFF.

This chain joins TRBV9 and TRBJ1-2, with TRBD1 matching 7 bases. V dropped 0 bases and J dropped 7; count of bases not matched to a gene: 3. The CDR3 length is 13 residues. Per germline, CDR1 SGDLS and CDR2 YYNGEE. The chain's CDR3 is CASSVGRGIGYTF. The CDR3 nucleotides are TGTGCCAGCAGCGTAGGCAGGGGGATTGGCTACACCTTC.

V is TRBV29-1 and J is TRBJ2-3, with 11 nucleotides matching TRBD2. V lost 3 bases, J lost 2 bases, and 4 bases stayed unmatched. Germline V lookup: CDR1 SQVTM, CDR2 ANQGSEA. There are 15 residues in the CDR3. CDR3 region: CSVEIAGGFTDTQYF. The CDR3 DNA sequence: TGCAGCGTTGAGATAGCGGGGGGGTTCACAGATACGCAGTATTTT.

The CDR3 loop is CASSLLRFLTSTDTQYF. DNA for the CDR3: TGTGCCAGCTCACTCCTTCGCTTCCTTACTAGCACAGATACGCAGTATTTT. This sequence joins TRBV18 and TRBJ2-3, with no clear D. The CDR3 is 17 amino acids. Germline V CDR1 and CDR2: KGHSH, LQKENI. V was shortened by 4 bases and J by 0 bases, with 17 bases between the two germline ends.

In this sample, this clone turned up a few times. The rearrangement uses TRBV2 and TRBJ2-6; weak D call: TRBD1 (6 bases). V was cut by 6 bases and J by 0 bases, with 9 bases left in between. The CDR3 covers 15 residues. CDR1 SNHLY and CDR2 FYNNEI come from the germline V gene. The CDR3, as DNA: TGTGCCAGCAGAGCGGACAGCTCTGGGGCCAACGTCCTGACTTTC. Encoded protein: CASRADSSGANVLTF.

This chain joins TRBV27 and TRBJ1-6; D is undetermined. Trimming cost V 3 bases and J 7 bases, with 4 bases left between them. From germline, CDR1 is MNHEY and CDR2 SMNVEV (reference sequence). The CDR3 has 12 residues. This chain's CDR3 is CASSFKNSPLHF. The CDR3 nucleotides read TGTGCCAGCAGTTTCAAAAATTCACCCCTCCACTTT.

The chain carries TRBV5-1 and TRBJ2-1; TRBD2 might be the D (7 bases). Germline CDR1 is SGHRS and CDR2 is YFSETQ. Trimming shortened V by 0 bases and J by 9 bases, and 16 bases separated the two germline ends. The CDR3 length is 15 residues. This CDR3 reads CASSLVVGGDGEQFF. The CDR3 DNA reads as TGCGCCAGCAGCTTGGTTGTAGGGGGGGACGGTGAGCAGTTCTTC.

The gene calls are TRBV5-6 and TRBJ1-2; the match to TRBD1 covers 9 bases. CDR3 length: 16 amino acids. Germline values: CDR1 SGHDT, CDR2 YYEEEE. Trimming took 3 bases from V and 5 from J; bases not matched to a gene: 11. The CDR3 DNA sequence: TGTGCCAGCAGCTCTACAGGGGGCGTTCTATATTATGGCTACACCTTC. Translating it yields CASSSTGGVLYYGYTF.

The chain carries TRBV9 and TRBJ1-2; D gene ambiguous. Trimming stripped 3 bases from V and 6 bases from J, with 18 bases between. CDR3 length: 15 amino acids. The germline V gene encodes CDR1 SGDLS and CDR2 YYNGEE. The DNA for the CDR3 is TGTGCCAGCAGCGCGAGTCCCCAGGCAGTCCATGGCTACACCTTC. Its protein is CASSASPQAVHGYTF.

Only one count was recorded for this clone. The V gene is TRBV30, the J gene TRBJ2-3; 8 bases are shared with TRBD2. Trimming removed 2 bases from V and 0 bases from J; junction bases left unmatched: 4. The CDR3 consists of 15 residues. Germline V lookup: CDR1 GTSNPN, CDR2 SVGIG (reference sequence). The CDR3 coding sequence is TGTGCCTGGAGTCTTAGCGGGATAAGCACAGATACGCAGTATTTT. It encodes CAWSLSGISTDTQYF. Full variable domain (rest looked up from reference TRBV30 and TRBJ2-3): SQTIHQWPATLVQPVGSPLSLECTVEGTSNPNLYWYRQAAGRGLQLLFYSVGIGQISSEVPQNLSASRPQDRQFILSSKKLLLSDSGFYLCAWSLSGISTDTQYFGPGTRLTVL.

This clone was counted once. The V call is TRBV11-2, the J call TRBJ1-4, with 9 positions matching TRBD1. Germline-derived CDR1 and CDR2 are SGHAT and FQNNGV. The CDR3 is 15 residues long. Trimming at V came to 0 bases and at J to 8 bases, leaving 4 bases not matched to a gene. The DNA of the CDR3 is TGTGCCAGCAGCTTAGACGGGACAGGGCAAGAAAAACTGTTTTTT. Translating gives CASSLDGTGQEKLFF.

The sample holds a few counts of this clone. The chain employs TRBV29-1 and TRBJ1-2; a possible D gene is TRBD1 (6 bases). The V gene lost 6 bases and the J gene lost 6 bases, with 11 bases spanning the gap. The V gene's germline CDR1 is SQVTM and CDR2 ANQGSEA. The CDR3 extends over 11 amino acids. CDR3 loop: CSVLQGNGYTF. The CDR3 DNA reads TGCAGCGTACTACAGGGAAATGGCTACACCTTC.

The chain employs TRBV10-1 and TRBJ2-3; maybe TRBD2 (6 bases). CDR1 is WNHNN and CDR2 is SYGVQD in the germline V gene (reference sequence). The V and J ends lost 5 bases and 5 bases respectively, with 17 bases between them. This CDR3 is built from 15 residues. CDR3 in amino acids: CASSPNSGVRDTQYF. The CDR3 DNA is TGCGCCAGCAGTCCAAATAGCGGAGTCAGAGATACGCAGTATTTT.

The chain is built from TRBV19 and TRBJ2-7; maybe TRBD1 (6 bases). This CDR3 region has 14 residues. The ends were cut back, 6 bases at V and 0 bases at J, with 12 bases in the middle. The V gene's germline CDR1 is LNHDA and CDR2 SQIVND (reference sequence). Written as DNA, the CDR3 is TGTGCCAGTAGGGAACAGGGATACTCCTACGAGCAGTACTTC. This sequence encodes CASREQGYSYEQYF.

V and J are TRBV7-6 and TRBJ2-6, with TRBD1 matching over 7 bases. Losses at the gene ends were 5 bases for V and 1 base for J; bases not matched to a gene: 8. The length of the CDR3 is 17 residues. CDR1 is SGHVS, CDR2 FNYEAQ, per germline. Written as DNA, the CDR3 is TGTGCCAGCAGCGGGGGACAGATTTTGTCTGGGGCCAACGTCCTGACTTTC. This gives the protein CASSGGQILSGANVLTF.

In DNA form, the CDR3 reads TGTGCCAGCAGTTTACGGACAGGGGGGAATCAGCCCCAGCATTTT. Translation: CASSLRTGGNQPQHF. The chain joins TRBV6-6 to TRBJ1-5; TRBD1 matches at 10 bases. V trimming: 4 bases; J trimming: 4 bases; junction bases outside the gene matches: 4. Germline V gives CDR1 MNHNY, CDR2 SVGAGI (reference sequence). CDR3 size: 15 residues.

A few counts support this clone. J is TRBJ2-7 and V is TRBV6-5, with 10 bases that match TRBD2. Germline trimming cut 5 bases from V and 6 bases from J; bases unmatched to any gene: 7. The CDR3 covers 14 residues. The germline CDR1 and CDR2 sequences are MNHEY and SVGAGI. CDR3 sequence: CASSRGTSESEQYF. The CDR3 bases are TGTGCCAGCAGTCGCGGGACTAGCGAGAGCGAGCAGTACTTC.

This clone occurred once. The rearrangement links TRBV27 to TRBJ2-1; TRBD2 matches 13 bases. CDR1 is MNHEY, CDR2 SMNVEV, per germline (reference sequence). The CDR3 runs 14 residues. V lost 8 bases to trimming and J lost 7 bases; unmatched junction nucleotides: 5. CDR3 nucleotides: TGTGCCAGCGGGGGACTAGCGGGATCAAATGAGCAGTTCTTC. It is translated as CASGGLAGSNEQFF.

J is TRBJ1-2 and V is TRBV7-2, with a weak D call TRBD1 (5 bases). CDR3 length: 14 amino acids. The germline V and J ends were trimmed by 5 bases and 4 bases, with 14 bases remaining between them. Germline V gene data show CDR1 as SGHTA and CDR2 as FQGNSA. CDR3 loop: CASSQIGTTYGYTF. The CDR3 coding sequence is TGTGCCAGCAGCCAAATTGGGACTACCTATGGCTACACCTTC.

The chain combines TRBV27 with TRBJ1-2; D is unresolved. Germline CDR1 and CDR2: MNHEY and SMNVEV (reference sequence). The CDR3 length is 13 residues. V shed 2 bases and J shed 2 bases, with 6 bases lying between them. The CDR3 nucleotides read TGTGCCAGCAGTTTAGCGGCGAACTATGGCTACACCTTC. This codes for CASSLAANYGYTF.

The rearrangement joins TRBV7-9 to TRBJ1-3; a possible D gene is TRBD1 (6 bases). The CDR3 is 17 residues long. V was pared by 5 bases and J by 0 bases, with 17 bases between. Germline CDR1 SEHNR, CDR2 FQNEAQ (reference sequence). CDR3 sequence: CASSPGTSLFSGNTIYF. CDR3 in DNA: TGTGCCAGCAGCCCCGGGACAAGTCTTTTCTCTGGAAACACCATATATTTT.

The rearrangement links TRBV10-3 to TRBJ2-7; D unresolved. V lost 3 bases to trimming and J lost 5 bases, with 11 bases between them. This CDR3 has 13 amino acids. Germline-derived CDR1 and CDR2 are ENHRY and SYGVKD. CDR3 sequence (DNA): TGTGCCATCAGTGACAGCGCCCTTGACGAGCAGTACTTC. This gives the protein CAISDSALDEQYF.

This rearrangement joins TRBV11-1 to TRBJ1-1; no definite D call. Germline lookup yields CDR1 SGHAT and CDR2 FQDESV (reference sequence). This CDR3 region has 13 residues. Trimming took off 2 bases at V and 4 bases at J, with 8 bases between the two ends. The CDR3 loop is CASSLTHTTEAFF. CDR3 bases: TGTGCCAGCAGCTTAACACATACCACTGAAGCTTTCTTT.

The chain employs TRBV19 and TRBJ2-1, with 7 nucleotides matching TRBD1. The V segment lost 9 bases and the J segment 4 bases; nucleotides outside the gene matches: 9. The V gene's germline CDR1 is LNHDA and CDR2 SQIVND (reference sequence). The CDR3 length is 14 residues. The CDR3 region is CASRDRDRYNEQFF. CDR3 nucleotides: TGTGCCAGCCGAGACCGGGACAGATACAATGAGCAGTTCTTC.

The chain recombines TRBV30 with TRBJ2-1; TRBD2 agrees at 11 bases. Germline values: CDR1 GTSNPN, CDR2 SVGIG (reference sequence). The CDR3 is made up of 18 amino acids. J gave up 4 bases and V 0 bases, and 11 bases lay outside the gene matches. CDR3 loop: CAWSVPGLAGLSYNEQFF. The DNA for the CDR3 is TGTGCCTGGAGTGTACCAGGACTAGCGGGCTTATCTTACAATGAGCAGTTCTTC.

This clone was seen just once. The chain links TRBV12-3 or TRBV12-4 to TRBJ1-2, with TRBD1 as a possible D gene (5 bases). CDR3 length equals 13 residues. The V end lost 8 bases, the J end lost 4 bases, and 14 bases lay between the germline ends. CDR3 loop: CASAFDGGYGYTF. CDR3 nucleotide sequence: TGTGCCAGCGCCTTTGACGGGGGCTATGGCTACACCTTC.

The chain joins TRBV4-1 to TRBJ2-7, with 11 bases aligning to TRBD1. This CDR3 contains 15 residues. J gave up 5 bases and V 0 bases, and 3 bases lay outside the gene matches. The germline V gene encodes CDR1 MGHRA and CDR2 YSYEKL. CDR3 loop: CASSQEDRGLNEQYF. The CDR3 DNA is TGCGCCAGCAGCCAAGAGGACAGGGGGCTCAACGAGCAGTACTTC.

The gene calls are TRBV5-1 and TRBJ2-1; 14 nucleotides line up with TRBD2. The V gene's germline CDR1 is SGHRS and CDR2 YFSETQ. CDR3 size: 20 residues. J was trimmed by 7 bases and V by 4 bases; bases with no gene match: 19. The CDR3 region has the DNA TGCGCCAGCAGCACCAGAGGGGCGGCGGGGACTAGCGGGAGAGGTAATGAGCAGTTCTTC. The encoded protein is CASSTRGAAGTSGRGNEQFF.